This T cell receptor (beta chain) was obtained from a study of Ad26.COV2.S vaccination and SARS-CoV-2 variants. Germline lookup yields CDR1 SGHTS and CDR2 YDEGEE. This CDR3 region has 14 residues. V was trimmed by 1 base and J by 0 bases, leaving 7 bases between them. A note on this clone: Its antigen is unknown.

Treatment noted: some 20 received Ad26.COV2.S at low or high dose, single or two shots; about 5 received placebo; per-sample allocation not given. Sampling took place 63 days after the first vaccine or placebo injection. Method: immunoSEQ multiplex PCR; TCRdb's copy keeps in-frame clones and lacks some. The sample has about 240,000 clones; more than 75% are singletons. The study, taken as a whole, reports: Reportedly, after vaccination the spike-specific CD8+ and CD4+ T cell responses displayed substantial breadth.

The starting material was peripheral blood, obtained in a trial of Ad26.COV2.S vaccine versus placebo. The chain carries TRBV5-8 and TRBJ1-2; D remains unclear. The clonotype originates from a person aged 18-60 years who received the Ad26.COV2.S COVID-19 vaccine or a placebo. CDR3 sequence: CASSLRGTNYGYTF. In nucleotides, the CDR3 is TGTGCCAGCAGCTTGCGCGGGACTAACTATGGCTACACCTTC.